Presented here are 32 T cell receptor beta chains from one specimen sequenced in a study of cytomegalovirus exposure and HLA in healthy donors. The PCR made use of 60 Vbeta and 13 Jbeta primers. Method: immunoSEQ multiplex PCR; TCRdb's copy keeps in-frame clones and lacks some. The sample shows about 150,000 clones, roughly 77% of them seen only once. The sample consisted of PBMCs. These receptors originate from a human donor in good health.

CDR3 amino acids: CASSQDLRDRGPDTQYF. The CDR3 DNA sequence: TGTGCCAGCAGCCAAGATTTAAGGGACAGGGGTCCAGATACGCAGTATTTT. J is TRBJ2-3 and V is TRBV4-2, with 10 bases that match TRBD1. Per the germline V gene, CDR1 is LGHNA and CDR2 is YNFKEQ. V gave up 0 bases and J gave up 4 bases; unmatched junction bases: 7. This CDR3 is built from 17 residues.

This sequence joins TRBV4-2 and TRBJ1-5; 11 bases map to TRBD1. The CDR3 extends over 14 amino acids. With 4 bases clipped from V and 6 bases from J, the junction kept 2 bases outside the gene matches. CDR1 is LGHNA, CDR2 YNFKEQ, per germline. DNA for the CDR3: TGTGCCAGCAGCCGGGGACAGGGGGGTCAGCCCCAGCATTTT. Translation gives CASSRGQGGQPQHF.

CDR3 sequence reads: CASSPWIPEQGANTGELFF. In DNA, the CDR3 is TGTGCCAGCAGCCCTTGGATTCCCGAACAGGGGGCGAACACCGGGGAGCTGTTTTTT. The rearrangement joins TRBV13 to TRBJ2-2; 8 bases agree with TRBD1. The CDR3 extends over 19 amino acids. V lost 5 bases and J lost 0; bases outside the gene matches: 14. Germline V gene sequence: CDR1 PRHDT, CDR2 FYEKMQ (reference sequence).

The rearrangement uses TRBV12-5 and TRBJ2-5; TRBD2 matches 7 bases. CDR1 is LGHNT and CDR2 is FRNRAP in the germline V gene. The V segment lost 8 bases and the J segment 4 bases; nucleotides outside the gene matches: 7. The CDR3 runs 13 residues. The DNA of the CDR3 is TGTGCTAGTTTGGCCTGGGGGGGAGAGACCCAGTACTTC. Translated: CASLAWGGETQYF.

There are a few counts of this clone. The chain is built from TRBV19 and TRBJ2-7, with TRBD2 matching over 10 bases. The germline CDR1 and CDR2 sequences are LNHDA and SQIVND (reference sequence). This CDR3 has 14 residues. V lost 5 bases, J lost 3 bases, and 4 bases stayed unmatched. The CDR3 DNA reads TGTGCCAGTAGTTATAGCGGGAGGCACTACGAGCAGTACTTC. This sequence encodes CASSYSGRHYEQYF.

The rearrangement uses TRBV28 and TRBJ2-5; the match to TRBD1 covers 7 bases. Germline V gene sequence: CDR1 MDHEN, CDR2 SYDVKM. This CDR3 has 14 amino acids. V shed 5 bases and J 5 bases; nucleotides not matched to a gene: 8. CDR3 sequence: CASSQTGSWETQYF. The CDR3 coding sequence is TGTGCCAGCAGTCAGACAGGGAGTTGGGAGACCCAGTACTTC.

The chain recombines TRBV5-1 with TRBJ1-6; TRBD1 matches 7 bases. The CDR3 is 14 residues long. V was clipped by 4 bases and J by 8 bases; unmatched bases: 6. Germline V CDR1 and CDR2: SGHRS, YFSETQ. The chain's CDR3 is CASSPGQLDSPLHF. In nucleotides, the CDR3 is TGCGCCAGCAGCCCGGGACAGCTAGATTCACCCCTCCACTTT.

This chain links TRBV7-3 with TRBJ2-5; D not certain. With 4 bases removed from V and 4 bases from J, the gap between germline ends came to 4 bases. This CDR3 has 11 amino acids. Per germline, CDR1 SGHTA and CDR2 FQGTGA. The CDR3 loop reads CASSSGETQYF. Written as DNA, the CDR3 is TGTGCCAGCAGCTCCGGAGAGACCCAGTACTTC.

This chain links TRBV9 with TRBJ2-2; D is perhaps TRBD1 (6 bases). Germline V gene lookup returns CDR1 SGDLS and CDR2 YYNGEE. The ends were cut back, 0 bases at V and 2 bases at J, with 11 bases in the middle. The length of the CDR3 is 16 residues. The CDR3: CASSVAWGRNTGELFF. The CDR3 DNA sequence: TGTGCCAGCAGCGTAGCTTGGGGGCGCAACACCGGGGAGCTGTTTTTT.

This chain connects TRBV4-3 to TRBJ2-3, with D unclear. The germline V and J ends were trimmed by 1 base and 1 base, with 15 bases remaining between them. The germline V gene encodes CDR1 LGHNA and CDR2 YSLEER. This CDR3 has 17 amino acids. CDR3 sequence reads: CASSQGLLSAGTDTQYF. DNA for the CDR3: TGCGCCAGCAGCCAAGGACTGCTAAGCGCGGGCACAGATACGCAGTATTTT.

This sequence joins TRBV6-6 and TRBJ1-2, with 9 bases lining up with TRBD1. The ends lost 5 bases at V and 6 bases at J; junction bases unmatched: 4. Germline V gene sequence: CDR1 MNHNY, CDR2 SVGAGI (reference sequence). The CDR3 covers 13 residues. CDR3 protein: CASSRTGENGYTF. The CDR3 bases are TGTGCCAGCAGTCGGACAGGGGAGAATGGCTACACCTTC.

The chain combines TRBV30 with TRBJ2-5, with 7 positions matching TRBD1. Germline V gene lookup returns CDR1 GTSNPN and CDR2 SVGIG (reference sequence). The length of the CDR3 is 13 residues. V gave up 1 base and J gave up 11 bases; unmatched junction bases: 10. CDR3 bases: TGTGCCTGGAGTGAACAACAGGGGAGTAAGCAGTACTTC. This translates into CAWSEQQGSKQYF.

V is TRBV27 and J is TRBJ2-7; D is possibly TRBD2 (5 bases). Germline-derived CDR1 and CDR2 are MNHEY and SMNVEV (reference sequence). V lost 6 bases to trimming and J lost 3 bases, with 15 bases between them. CDR3 length: 14 residues. The CDR3 spells CASRERTRDYEQYF. CDR3 DNA sequence: TGTGCCAGCAGGGAACGGACTCGGGACTACGAGCAGTACTTC.

The chain combines TRBV29-1 with TRBJ2-7; the match to TRBD2 covers 11 bases. The J segment lost 3 bases and the V segment lost 6 bases, leaving 7 bases of the junction unmatched. The CDR3 extends over 14 amino acids. The germline gives CDR1 SQVTM, CDR2 ANQGSEA. CDR3 residues: CSVSSGRNNYEQYF. CDR3 sequence (DNA): TGCAGCGTATCTAGCGGGAGGAACAACTACGAGCAGTACTTC.

The gene calls are TRBV7-9 and TRBJ2-7; the D gene is possibly TRBD1 (6 bases). Germline-derived CDR1 and CDR2 are SEHNR and FQNEAQ (reference sequence). The CDR3 loop spans 17 amino acids. Trimming took 5 bases from V and 3 from J, leaving 23 bases between them. Here the CDR3 DNA reads TGTGCCAGCAGCACCGGACAGTCGCGGAGCATCCACTACGAGCAGTACTTC. This translates into CASSTGQSRSIHYEQYF.

V is TRBV7-6 and J is TRBJ1-1; D not resolved. Trimming took off 3 bases at V and 6 bases at J, with 14 bases between the two ends. The CDR3 length is 14 residues. The germline gives CDR1 SGHVS, CDR2 FNYEAQ. DNA for the CDR3: TGTGCCAGCAGCTTGGGTGAGGGAGCGGCTGAAGCTTTCTTT. This codes for CASSLGEGAAEAFF.

The chain has TRBV11-3 and TRBJ1-3, with D possibly matching TRBD1 (6 bases). V was trimmed by 1 base and J by 3 bases, leaving 10 bases between them. The CDR3 has 15 amino acids. CDR1 and CDR2 from the germline V gene are SGHNT and YENEEA. The CDR3 sequence is CASSLVRGRGNTIYF. The CDR3 nucleotides are TGTGCCAGCAGCTTAGTCAGGGGTCGTGGAAACACCATATATTTT.

The chain couples TRBV7-9 to TRBJ2-7, with TRBD1 matching 8 bases. This CDR3 is built from 12 residues. Losses at the gene ends were 5 bases for V and 3 bases for J; bases not matched to a gene: 0. Looked up from germline, CDR1 is SEHNR and CDR2 is FQNEAQ (reference sequence). The CDR3 here is CASSGTGYEQYF. In DNA form, the CDR3 reads TGTGCCAGCAGCGGGACAGGCTACGAGCAGTACTTC.

This clone appeared a single time. J is TRBJ2-1 and V is TRBV6-6, with 10 bases aligning to TRBD2. V shed 4 bases, J shed 9 bases, and the junction held 12 bases outside the gene matches. CDR1 and CDR2 (germline): MNHNY, SVGAGI (reference sequence). CDR3 length: 16 residues. The CDR3 spells CASSFLSGGARGEQFF. In DNA form, the CDR3 reads TGTGCCAGCAGTTTTCTGAGCGGGGGGGCCAGGGGTGAGCAGTTCTTC.

This chain connects TRBV7-6 to TRBJ1-1; D perhaps matches TRBD1 (5 bases). The V gene's germline CDR1 is SGHVS and CDR2 FNYEAQ. Trimming cost V 0 bases and J 1 base, with 6 bases left between them. The CDR3 covers 14 residues. CDR3 sequence reads: CASSLAQGNTEAFF. CDR3 nucleotides: TGTGCCAGCAGCTTAGCCCAGGGGAACACTGAAGCTTTCTTT.

CDR3 loop: CASSGTAYGYTF. DNA for the CDR3: TGTGCCAGCAGTGGGACAGCGTATGGCTACACCTTC. The genes are TRBV6-1 and TRBJ1-2; maybe TRBD1 (6 bases). Germline V gene data show CDR1 as MNHNS and CDR2 as SASEGT. The germline V and J ends were trimmed by 4 bases and 5 bases, with 8 bases remaining between them. The CDR3 is made up of 12 amino acids.

The gene calls are TRBV5-1 and TRBJ1-2; D not certain. The length of the CDR3 is 16 residues. Trimming left V 0 bases short and J 0 bases short, with 12 bases between. Germline CDR1 SGHRS, CDR2 YFSETQ. The CDR3: CASSLASGATNYGYTF. DNA for the CDR3: TGCGCCAGCAGCTTGGCCTCTGGAGCAACTAACTATGGCTACACCTTC.

J is TRBJ2-1 and V is TRBV5-1; 11 bases line up with TRBD1. The CDR3 contains 15 residues. V trimming: 4 bases; J trimming: 5 bases; junction bases outside the gene matches: 5. Germline CDR1 is SGHRS and CDR2 is YFSETQ. CDR3 in DNA: TGCGCCAGCAGCCCGGACAGGGGGCTGAACAATGAGCAGTTCTTC. The encoded protein is CASSPDRGLNNEQFF.

The V call is TRBV2, the J call TRBJ2-7, with D possibly being TRBD2 (6 bases). Germline V gene lookup returns CDR1 SNHLY and CDR2 FYNNEI. Trimming removed 7 bases at V and 5 bases at J, with 18 bases between. CDR3 length: 14 amino acids. The CDR3 sequence is CASTDPGLRHEQYF. The CDR3 nucleotides are TGTGCCAGCACCGATCCGGGACTGCGTCACGAGCAGTACTTC.

The rearrangement uses TRBV21-1 and TRBJ2-1; the D call in the table, TRBD2, was not verified against the DNA. TRBV21-1 is a known pseudogene. CDR3 size: 16 residues. The CDR3 nucleotides read TGTGCCAGCAGCAAATATAGCGGACTCTCCTACAATGAGCAGTTCTTC. Translation gives CASSKYSGLSYNEQFF.

This clone appeared once. The CDR3 bases are TGCGCCAGCAGCCAAGATAGTTCCCACAGGGCATCCTACGAGCAGTACTTC. This translates into CASSQDSSHRASYEQYF. The chain couples TRBV4-1 to TRBJ2-7; D is possibly TRBD1 (6 bases). The CDR3 sequence is 17 residues long. The V and J ends lost 0 bases and 1 base respectively, with 16 bases between them. Germline V gives CDR1 MGHRA, CDR2 YSYEKL.

This chain connects TRBV18 to TRBJ2-1; TRBD2 might be the D (6 bases). CDR1 and CDR2 (germline): KGHSH, LQKENI. With 5 bases removed from V and 10 bases from J, the gap between germline ends came to 21 bases. The CDR3 has 15 amino acids. In DNA, the CDR3 is TGTGCCAGCTCAGCTACTAGCCCCGATACCAAAGAGCAGTTCTTC. This gives the protein CASSATSPDTKEQFF.

This clone was observed once. The J gene is TRBJ1-1, the V gene TRBV28; D possibly corresponds to TRBD1 (6 bases). The germline V gene encodes CDR1 MDHEN and CDR2 SYDVKM. Trimming removed 6 bases from V and 1 base from J, with 9 bases in between. CDR3 length: 13 amino acids. The CDR3 loop is CASSQTGNTEAFF. The CDR3, as DNA: TGTGCCAGCAGCCAGACAGGGAACACTGAAGCTTTCTTT.

The V call is TRBV5-6, the J call TRBJ1-2; a weak D match, TRBD1 (5 bases). The CDR3 extends over 14 amino acids. Trimming removed 4 bases from V and 3 bases from J, with 13 bases in between. CDR1 and CDR2 from the germline V gene are SGHDT and YYEEEE. DNA for the CDR3: TGTGCCAGCAGCCGCGACAGACTAGACTATGGCTACACCTTC. This translates into CASSRDRLDYGYTF.

The gene calls are TRBV28 and TRBJ2-2; 8 bases are shared with TRBD1. This CDR3 comprises 15 residues. CDR1 and CDR2 (germline): MDHEN, SYDVKM. The junction had 10 bases not matched to a gene; V was cut back by 6 bases and J by 7 bases. The CDR3 DNA is TGTGCCAGCAGCCCTCGCAGGGGGCGAAACGGGGAGCTGTTTTTT. Its protein is CASSPRRGRNGELFF.

The V call is TRBV30, the J call TRBJ2-3; 7 nucleotides line up with TRBD1. The CDR3 has 14 residues. Germline V CDR1 and CDR2: GTSNPN, SVGIG (reference sequence). After removal of 0 bases from V and 4 bases from J, the junction contained 4 bases not matched to a gene. The CDR3 reads CAWSVRQGADTQYF. Written as DNA, the CDR3 is TGTGCCTGGAGTGTAAGGCAGGGGGCAGATACGCAGTATTTT.

This sequence joins TRBV30 and TRBJ1-3; unclear D gene. This CDR3 has 14 amino acids. Germline-derived CDR1 and CDR2 are GTSNPN and SVGIG (reference sequence). V was cut by 4 bases and J by 4 bases, with 14 bases left in between. CDR3 bases: TGTGCCTGGAAGAGACACTCCTTCGGAAACACCATATATTTT. It yields the protein CAWKRHSFGNTIYF.